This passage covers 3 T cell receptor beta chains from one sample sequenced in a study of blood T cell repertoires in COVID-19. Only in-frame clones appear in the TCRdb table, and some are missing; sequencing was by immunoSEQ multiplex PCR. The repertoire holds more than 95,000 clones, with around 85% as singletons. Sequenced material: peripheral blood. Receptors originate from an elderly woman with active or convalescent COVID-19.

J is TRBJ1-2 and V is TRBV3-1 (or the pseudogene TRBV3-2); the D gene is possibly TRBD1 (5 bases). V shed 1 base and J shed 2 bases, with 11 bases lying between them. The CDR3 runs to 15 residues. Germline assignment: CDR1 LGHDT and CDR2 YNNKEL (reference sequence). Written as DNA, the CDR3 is TGTGCCAGCAGCCAAGTGGGGCAATCGAACTATGGCTACACCTTC. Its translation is CASSQVGQSNYGYTF.

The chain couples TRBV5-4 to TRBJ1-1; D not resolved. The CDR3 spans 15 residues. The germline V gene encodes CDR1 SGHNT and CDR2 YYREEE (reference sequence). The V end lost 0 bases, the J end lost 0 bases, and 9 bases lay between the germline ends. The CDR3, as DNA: TGTGCCAGCAGCTTGGGGGCAGGCATGAACACTGAAGCTTTCTTT. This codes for CASSLGAGMNTEAFF. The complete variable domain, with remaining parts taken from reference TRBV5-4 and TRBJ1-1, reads ETGVTQSPTHLIKTRGQQVTLRCSSQSGHNTVSWYQQALGQGPQFIFQYYREEENGRGNFPPRFSGLQFPNYSSELNVNALELDDSALYLCASSLGAGMNTEAFFGQGTRLTVV.

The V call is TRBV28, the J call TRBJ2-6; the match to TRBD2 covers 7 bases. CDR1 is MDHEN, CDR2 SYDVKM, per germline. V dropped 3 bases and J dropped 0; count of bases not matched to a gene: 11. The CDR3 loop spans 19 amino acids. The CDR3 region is CASSFWEGRSRSGANVLTF. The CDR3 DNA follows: TGTGCCAGCAGTTTTTGGGAGGGCCGTTCACGCTCTGGGGCCAACGTCCTGACTTTC.